A single sample is the source of the 8 T cell receptor beta chains below, sequenced in a study of identical twins. TCRdb itself ran the 5' RACE reads through MiXCR, one entry per CDR3 protein. The data hold 1.5 million to 2 million distinct CDR3 sequences, with 32% observed a single time. Sequenced: cord blood. The receptors were gathered from a newborn girl in good health.

This clonotype was seen a few times. CDR3 sequence (DNA): TGTGCCAGCAGTCCGGCAGGGTTTACAGATACGCAGTATTTT. The encoded protein is CASSPAGFTDTQYF. This sequence joins TRBV27 and TRBJ2-3; D may be TRBD1 (5 bases). Germline CDR1 is MNHEY and CDR2 is SMNVEV (reference sequence). The V gene lost 5 bases and the J gene lost 3 bases, with 12 bases spanning the gap. CDR3 length equals 14 residues.

Comment on this clonotype: Compared with germline, one end of the junction differs, possibly owing to a read error. CDR3 DNA: TGTGCCAGCAGCCCCAAGGGTGCTACTAATGAAAAACCGTTTTTT. Translated, it gives CASSPKGATNEKPFF. V usage is TRBV4-2 and J usage is TRBJ1-4; D gene uncertain. Germline V gene lookup returns CDR1 LGHNA and CDR2 YNFKEQ. The CDR3 sequence is 15 residues long.

The chain has TRBV5-1 and TRBJ1-6; D perhaps matches TRBD1 (5 bases). The CDR3 runs to 16 residues. Germline-derived CDR1 and CDR2 are SGHRS and YFSETQ. Trimming removed 1 base at V and 7 bases at J, with 15 bases between. CDR3 residues: CASSLTYTGPNSPLHF. CDR3 bases: TGCGCCAGCAGCTTGACTTACACAGGACCCAATTCACCCCTCCACTTT.

The table lists this clonotype with a few counts. J is TRBJ2-5 and V is TRBV2, with 14 bases lining up with TRBD2. The V and J ends lost 7 bases and 5 bases, in that order; junction bases with no gene match: 6. The CDR3 runs to 15 residues. CDR1 and CDR2 from the germline V gene are SNHLY and FYNNEI. CDR3 in amino acids: CASKSGTSGSETQYF. CDR3 nucleotides: TGTGCCAGCAAATCCGGGACTAGCGGGAGTGAGACCCAGTACTTC.

In its sample, this clonotype was seen many times. The genes are TRBV28 and TRBJ2-3, with 12 bases that match TRBD2. CDR3 size: 17 residues. V was pared by 4 bases and J by 2 bases, with 7 bases of the junction left unmatched. Germline CDR1 is MDHEN and CDR2 is SYDVKM. Here the CDR3 reads CASSSARTSGDTDTQYF. The CDR3, as DNA: TGTGCCAGCAGTTCGGCGCGGACTAGCGGGGACACAGATACGCAGTATTTT.

The J gene is TRBJ2-3, the V gene TRBV14, with 8 bases identical to TRBD1. J gave up 2 bases and V 6 bases, and 10 bases lay outside the gene matches. The CDR3 consists of 16 residues. Per the germline V gene, CDR1 is SGHDN and CDR2 is FVKESK. CDR3 nucleotides: TGTGCCAGCAGAGAAATGACAGGGGATTACACAGATACGCAGTATTTT. It specifies CASREMTGDYTDTQYF.

This clonotype came up a few times. The V gene is TRBV12-3 or TRBV12-4, the J gene TRBJ2-4, with D perhaps matching TRBD2 (6 bases). The V end lost 5 bases, the J end lost 0 bases, and 14 bases lay between the germline ends. The CDR3 runs to 16 residues. The DNA of the CDR3 is TGTGCCAGCAGTCTGCCGTCGGGACTAGCCAAAAACATTCAGTACTTC. It specifies CASSLPSGLAKNIQYF.

This clonotype was observed a handful of times. The chain carries TRBV12-3 or TRBV12-4 and TRBJ1-6; no reliable D call. The ends were cut back, 3 bases at V and 11 bases at J, with 8 bases in the middle. This CDR3 contains 12 residues. For the CDR3, the DNA is TGTGCCAGCAGTTTGCGAGTACCACCCCTCCACTTT. This encodes CASSLRVPPLHF.